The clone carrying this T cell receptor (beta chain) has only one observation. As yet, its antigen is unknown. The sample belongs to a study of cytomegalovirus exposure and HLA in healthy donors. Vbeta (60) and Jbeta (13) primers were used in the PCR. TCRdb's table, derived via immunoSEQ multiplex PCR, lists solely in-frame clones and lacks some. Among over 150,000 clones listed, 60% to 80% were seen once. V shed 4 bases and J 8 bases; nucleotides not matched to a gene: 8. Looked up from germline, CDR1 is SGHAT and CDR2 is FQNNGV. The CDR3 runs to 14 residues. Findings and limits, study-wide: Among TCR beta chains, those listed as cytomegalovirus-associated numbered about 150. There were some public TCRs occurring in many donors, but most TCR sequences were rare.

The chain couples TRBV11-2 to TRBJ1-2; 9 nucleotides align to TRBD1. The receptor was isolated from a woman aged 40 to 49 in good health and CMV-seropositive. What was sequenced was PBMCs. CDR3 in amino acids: CASSSPGQGGGYTF. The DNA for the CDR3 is TGTGCCAGCAGCTCCCCGGGACAGGGAGGGGGCTACACCTTC.